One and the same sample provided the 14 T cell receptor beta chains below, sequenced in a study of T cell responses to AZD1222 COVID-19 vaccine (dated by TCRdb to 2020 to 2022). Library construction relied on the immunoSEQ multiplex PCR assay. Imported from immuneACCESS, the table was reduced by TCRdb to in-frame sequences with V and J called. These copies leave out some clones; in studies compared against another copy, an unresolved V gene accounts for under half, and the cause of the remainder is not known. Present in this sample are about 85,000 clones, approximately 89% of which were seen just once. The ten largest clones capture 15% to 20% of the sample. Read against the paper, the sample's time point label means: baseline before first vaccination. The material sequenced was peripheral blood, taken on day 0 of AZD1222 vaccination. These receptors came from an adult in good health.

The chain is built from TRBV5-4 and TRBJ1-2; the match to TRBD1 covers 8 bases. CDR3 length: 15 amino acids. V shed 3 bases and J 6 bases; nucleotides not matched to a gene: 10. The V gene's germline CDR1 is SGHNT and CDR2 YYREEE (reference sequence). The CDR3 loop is CASSSPGQGTDGYTF. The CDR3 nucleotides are TGTGCCAGCAGCTCCCCCGGACAGGGCACTGATGGCTACACCTTC.

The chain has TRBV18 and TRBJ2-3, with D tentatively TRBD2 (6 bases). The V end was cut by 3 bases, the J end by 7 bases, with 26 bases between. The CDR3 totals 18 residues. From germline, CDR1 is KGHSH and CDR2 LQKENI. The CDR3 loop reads CASSPRAVSASDLNTQYF. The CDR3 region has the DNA TGTGCCAGCTCACCTCGCGCGGTTTCGGCTAGCGATCTTAATACGCAGTATTTT.

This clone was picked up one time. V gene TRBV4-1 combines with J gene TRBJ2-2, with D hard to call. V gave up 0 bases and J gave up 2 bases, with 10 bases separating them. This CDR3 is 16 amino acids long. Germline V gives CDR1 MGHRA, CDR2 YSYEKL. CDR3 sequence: CASSQDIGQNTGELFF. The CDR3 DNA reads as TGCGCCAGCAGCCAAGATATCGGCCAAAACACCGGGGAGCTGTTTTTT.

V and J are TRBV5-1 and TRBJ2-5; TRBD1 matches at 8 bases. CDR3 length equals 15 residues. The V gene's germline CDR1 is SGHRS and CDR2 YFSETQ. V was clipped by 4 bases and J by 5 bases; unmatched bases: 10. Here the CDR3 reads CASSITGTGEETQYF. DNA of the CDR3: TGCGCCAGCAGCATCACCGGGACAGGCGAGGAGACCCAGTACTTC. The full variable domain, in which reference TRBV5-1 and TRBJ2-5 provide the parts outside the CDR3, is KAGVTQTPRYLIKTRGQQVTLSCSPISGHRSVSWYQQTPGQGLQFLFEYFSETQRNKGNFPGRFSGRQFSNSRSEMNVSTLELGDSALYLCASSITGTGEETQYFGPGTRLLVL.

The CDR3 nucleotides read TGTGCCAGCAGCTTGGGGTACAATGAGCAGTTCTTC. It codes for CASSLGYNEQFF. The rearrangement joins TRBV7-2 to TRBJ2-1; D not certain. The CDR3 covers 12 residues. Germline lookup yields CDR1 SGHTA and CDR2 FQGNSA. V was trimmed by 3 bases and J by 4 bases, leaving 4 bases between them. The complete variable domain, with remaining parts taken from reference TRBV7-2 and TRBJ2-1, reads GAGVSQSPSNKVTEKGKDVELRCDPISGHTALYWYRQSLGQGLEFLIYFQGNSAPDKSGLPSDRFSAERTGGSVSTLTIQRTQQEDSAVYLCASSLGYNEQFFGPGTRLTVL.

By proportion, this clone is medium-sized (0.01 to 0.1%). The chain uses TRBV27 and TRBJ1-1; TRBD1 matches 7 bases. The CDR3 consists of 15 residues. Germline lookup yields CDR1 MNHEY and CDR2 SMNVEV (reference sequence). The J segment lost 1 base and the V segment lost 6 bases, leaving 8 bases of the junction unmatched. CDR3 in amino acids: CASRVTQGRNTEAFF. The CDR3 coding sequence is TGTGCCAGCAGAGTTACACAGGGGAGGAACACTGAAGCTTTCTTT.

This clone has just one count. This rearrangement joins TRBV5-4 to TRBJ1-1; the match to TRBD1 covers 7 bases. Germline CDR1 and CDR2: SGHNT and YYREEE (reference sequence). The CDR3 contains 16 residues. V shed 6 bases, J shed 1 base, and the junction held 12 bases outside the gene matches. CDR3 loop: CASTQEGANWNTEAFF. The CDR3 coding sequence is TGTGCCAGCACTCAAGAGGGGGCGAACTGGAACACTGAAGCTTTCTTT.

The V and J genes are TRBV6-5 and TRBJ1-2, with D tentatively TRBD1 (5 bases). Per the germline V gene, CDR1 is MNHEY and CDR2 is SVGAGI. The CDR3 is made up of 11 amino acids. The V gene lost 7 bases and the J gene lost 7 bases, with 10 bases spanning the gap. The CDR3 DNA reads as TGTGCCAGCATGGGGGAGGGTGGCTACACCTTC. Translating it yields CASMGEGGYTF.

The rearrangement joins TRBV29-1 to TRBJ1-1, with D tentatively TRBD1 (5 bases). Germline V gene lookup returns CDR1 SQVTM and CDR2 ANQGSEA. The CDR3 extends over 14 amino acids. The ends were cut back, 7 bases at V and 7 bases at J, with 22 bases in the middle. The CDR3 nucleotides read TGCAGCGCGCAAGAGGGGACGAGGAACGGTGAAGCTTTCTTT. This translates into CSAQEGTRNGEAFF.

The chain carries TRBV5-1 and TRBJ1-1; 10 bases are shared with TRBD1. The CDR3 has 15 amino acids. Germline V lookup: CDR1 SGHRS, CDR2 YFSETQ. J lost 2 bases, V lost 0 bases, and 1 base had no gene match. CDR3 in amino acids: CASSLGTGGNTEAFF. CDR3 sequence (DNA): TGCGCCAGCAGCTTGGGGACAGGGGGAAACACTGAAGCTTTCTTT.

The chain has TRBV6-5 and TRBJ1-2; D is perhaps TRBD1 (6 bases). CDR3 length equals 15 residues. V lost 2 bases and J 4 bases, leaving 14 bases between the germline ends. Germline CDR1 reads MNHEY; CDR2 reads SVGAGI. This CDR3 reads CASSYGTGQLYGYTF. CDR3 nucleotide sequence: TGTGCCAGCAGTTACGGTACGGGACAACTCTATGGCTACACCTTC.

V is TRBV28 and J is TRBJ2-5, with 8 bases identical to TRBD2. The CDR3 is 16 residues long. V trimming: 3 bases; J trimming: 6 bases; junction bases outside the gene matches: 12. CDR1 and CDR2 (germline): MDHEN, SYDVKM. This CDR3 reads CASSLAFRGGGKTQYF. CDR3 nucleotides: TGTGCCAGCAGTTTGGCTTTTCGGGGGGGCGGGAAGACCCAGTACTTC.

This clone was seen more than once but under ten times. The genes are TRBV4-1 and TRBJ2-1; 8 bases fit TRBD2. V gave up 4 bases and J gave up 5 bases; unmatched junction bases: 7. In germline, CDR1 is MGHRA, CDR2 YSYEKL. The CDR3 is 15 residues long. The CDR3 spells CASSLREGHDNEQFF. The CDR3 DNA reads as TGCGCCAGCAGCCTACGGGAGGGCCACGACAATGAGCAGTTCTTC.

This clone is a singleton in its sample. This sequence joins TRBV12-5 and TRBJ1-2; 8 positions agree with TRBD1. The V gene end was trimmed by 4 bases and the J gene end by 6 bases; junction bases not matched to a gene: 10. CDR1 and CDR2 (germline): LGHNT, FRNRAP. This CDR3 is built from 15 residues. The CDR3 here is CASGSTGQGVDGYTF. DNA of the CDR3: TGTGCTAGTGGTTCCACCGGACAGGGAGTAGATGGCTACACCTTC.